The sequence of this TCR beta chain was determined in a study of identifying expanded T cells in peripheral blood. TCRdb keeps only in-frame clones here, not all; method: immunoSEQ multiplex PCR. Of around 130,000 clones listed, 70% to 90% are singletons. Sequencing input: blood. The receptor's source is a person aged 18-70 years in good health.

CDR3 residues: CASSARDSNQPQHF. The CDR3 nucleotides read TGTGCCAGCAGCGCGAGGGACAGCAATCAGCCCCAGCATTTT. V usage is TRBV6-6 and J usage is TRBJ1-5; weak D call: TRBD1 (5 bases). Germline lookup yields CDR1 MNHNY and CDR2 SVGAGI (reference sequence). The CDR3 covers 14 residues. Trimming removed 6 bases at V and 1 base at J, with 10 bases between.